One sample yielded the 15 T cell receptor beta chains listed below, sequenced in a study of glioma-infiltrating T cells. The iRepertoire nested amplicon-rescue multiplex PCR amplified TCR alpha and beta CDR3s from RNA. TCRdb called the multiplex PCR reads again in MiXCR, with one record for every CDR3 protein. The sample contains around 100,000 distinct CDR3 sequences, 25% to 35% of which appear only once. Material for sequencing was glioma tissue, nonneoplastic brain tissue, or PBMCs (not recorded which). These receptors were obtained from a human donor with low-grade glioma or glioblastoma, undergoing nonglioma brain surgery, or in good health (not recorded which).

This clonotype was picked up many times. The chain recombines TRBV7-2 with TRBJ2-1; 7 bases line up with TRBD2. Trimming took 5 bases from V and 9 from J; bases not matched to a gene: 7. The germline V gene encodes CDR1 SGHTA and CDR2 FQGNSA. The CDR3 is 13 amino acids. CDR3 coding DNA: TGTGCCAGCAGCCGAACTAGCGCAGGTGAGCAGTTCTTC. This translates into CASSRTSAGEQFF. The full variable domain, completed using reference TRBV7-2 and TRBJ2-1, is GAGVSQSPSNKVTEKGKDVELRCDPISGHTALYWYRQSLGQGLEFLIYFQGNSAPDKSGLPSDRFSAERTGGSVSTLTIQRTQQEDSAVYLCASSRTSAGEQFFGPGTRLTVL.

This sequence joins TRBV19 and TRBJ1-1, with D tentatively TRBD1 (5 bases). V shed 9 bases and J shed 1 base, with 18 bases lying between them. Germline lookup yields CDR1 LNHDA and CDR2 SQIVND (reference sequence). The CDR3 has 15 amino acids. CDR3 nucleotide sequence: TGTGCCAGCATAACCACCGGGGCAGGGAACACTGAAGCTTTCTTT. Its protein product is CASITTGAGNTEAFF.

The chain employs TRBV10-2 and TRBJ1-5, with D unclear. Germline loops: CDR1 WSHSY, CDR2 SAAADI. The CDR3 extends over 12 amino acids. V was shortened by 6 bases and J by 5 bases, with 8 bases between the two germline ends. The CDR3 region is CASSAGDQPQHF. CDR3 nucleotides: TGCGCCAGCAGCGCCGGGGATCAGCCCCAGCATTTT.

The rearrangement uses TRBV7-6 and TRBJ2-3, with a weak D call TRBD1 (6 bases). The end of the DNA aligns better with TRBJ1-5, so the J call may be wrong. The CDR3 totals 14 residues. Looked up from germline, CDR1 is SGHVS and CDR2 is FNYEAQ. The CDR3 sequence is CASKRGGRTDTQHF. As DNA, the CDR3 is TGTGCCAGCAAACGCGGAGGTAGGACAGATACGCAGCATTTT.

The rearrangement uses TRBV5-1 and TRBJ1-2; D is uncertain. Germline lookup yields CDR1 SGHRS and CDR2 YFSETQ. The ends were cut back, 4 bases at V and 0 bases at J, with 13 bases in the middle. The CDR3 covers 15 residues. CDR3 nucleotide sequence: TGCGCCAGCAGCCCTCCAGCCTTCCCTAACTATGGCTACACCTTC. Its protein is CASSPPAFPNYGYTF.

The gene calls are TRBV2 and TRBJ1-2; D not certain. The germline V and J ends were trimmed by 3 bases and 1 base, with 12 bases remaining between them. Germline V gene lookup returns CDR1 SNHLY and CDR2 FYNNEI. The CDR3 is 15 residues long. Here the CDR3 DNA reads TGTGCCAGCAGTGATTGGAGGGTTGATAACTATGGCTACACCTTC. Its translation: CASSDWRVDNYGYTF.

In this sample, this clonotype turned up a few times. The J gene is TRBJ1-1, the V gene TRBV7-9; D is unclear. With 1 base removed from V and 7 bases from J, the gap between germline ends came to 10 bases. CDR1 and CDR2 from the germline V gene are SEHNR and FQNEAQ (reference sequence). The CDR3 is made up of 13 amino acids. CDR3 sequence (DNA): TGTGCCAGCAGCTTAGGCAGTGGTAATGAAGCTTTCTTT. This translates into CASSLGSGNEAFF.

Points on this clonotype: This may come from a read error, since a much larger clone is one base off. This chain links TRBV28 with TRBJ1-2; TRBD1 is a possible D gene (5 bases). Germline CDR1 MDHEN, CDR2 SYDVKM. The CDR3 spans 11 residues. Trimming removed 4 bases at V and 7 bases at J, with 7 bases between. CDR3 in amino acids: CASSYRLGYTF. As DNA, the CDR3 is TGTGCCAGCAGTTACAGGCTTGGCTACACCTTC.

This clonotype was counted at least ten times. This rearrangement joins TRBV2 to TRBJ1-1; D is perhaps TRBD1 (6 bases). V gave up 4 bases and J gave up 4 bases, with 13 bases separating them. Germline V lookup: CDR1 SNHLY, CDR2 FYNNEI. The CDR3 spans 14 residues. The chain's CDR3 is CASSVSGAVTEAFF. The CDR3 DNA sequence: TGTGCCAGCAGTGTTTCAGGGGCGGTCACTGAAGCTTTCTTT.

This clonotype was seen at least ten times. The chain carries TRBV3-1 and TRBJ2-7; tentatively, D is TRBD2 (5 bases). Germline CDR1 reads LGHDT; CDR2 reads YNNKEL (reference sequence). The CDR3 extends over 15 amino acids. Trimming took 4 bases from V and 2 from J, leaving 15 bases between them. CDR3 region: CASSPPGTPPYEQYF. The CDR3 DNA reads as TGTGCCAGCAGCCCACCGGGAACCCCTCCCTACGAGCAGTACTTC.

This clonotype appeared many times. V and J are TRBV7-2 and TRBJ1-3; D is uncertain. Trimming stripped 6 bases from V and 6 bases from J, with 18 bases between. The V gene's germline CDR1 is SGHTA and CDR2 FQGNSA. The length of the CDR3 is 15 residues. The CDR3: CASSYKGATLNTIYF. The CDR3 region has the DNA TGTGCCAGCAGTTATAAGGGTGCTACCTTAAACACCATATATTTT.

Comments on this clonotype: A much larger clone lies a single base off, so this may be a read error. The chain joins TRBV5-4 to TRBJ2-2, with D unclear. This CDR3 has 15 amino acids. CDR1 and CDR2 from the germline V gene are SGHNT and YYREEE (reference sequence). This CDR3 is CASSSGRLNTVELFF. For the CDR3, the DNA is TGTGCCAGCAGCTCGGGCCGCCTTAACACCGTGGAGCTGTTTTTT.

Remarks on this clonotype: A clone one base away is much larger, so this may be a read error. J is TRBJ1-2 and V is TRBV20-1; no clear D. The CDR3 totals 11 residues. Per germline, CDR1 DFQATT and CDR2 SNEGSKA (reference sequence). V was cut by 1 base and J by 7 bases, with 7 bases left in between. CDR3 coding DNA: TGCAGTGCTAGAGTCGACGGTGGCTACACCTTC. It specifies CSARVDGGYTF.

This clonotype was seen ten or more times. The chain recombines TRBV28 with TRBJ2-2; TRBD2 matches 8 bases. CDR1 is MDHEN, CDR2 SYDVKM, per germline. V dropped 7 bases and J dropped 3; count of bases not matched to a gene: 13. This CDR3 has 17 residues. The CDR3 DNA is TGTGCCAGCATCTCCTACCGACGGGGGGGATACACCGGGGAGCTGTTTTTT. Residues: CASISYRRGGYTGELFF.

The count of this clonotype is one. Just one base apart from a much larger clone, this may be a read error. This chain joins TRBV6-2 or TRBV6-3 and TRBJ1-4; 8 bases fit TRBD1. CDR1 MNHEY and CDR2 SVGEGT come from the germline V gene. The V segment lost 8 bases and the J segment 8 bases; nucleotides outside the gene matches: 13. This CDR3 region has 15 residues. CDR3 bases: TGTGCCAGCGGAAGTCAGGGGGCCGCTGAGGAAAAACTGTTTTTT. It yields the protein CASGSQGAAEEKLFF.